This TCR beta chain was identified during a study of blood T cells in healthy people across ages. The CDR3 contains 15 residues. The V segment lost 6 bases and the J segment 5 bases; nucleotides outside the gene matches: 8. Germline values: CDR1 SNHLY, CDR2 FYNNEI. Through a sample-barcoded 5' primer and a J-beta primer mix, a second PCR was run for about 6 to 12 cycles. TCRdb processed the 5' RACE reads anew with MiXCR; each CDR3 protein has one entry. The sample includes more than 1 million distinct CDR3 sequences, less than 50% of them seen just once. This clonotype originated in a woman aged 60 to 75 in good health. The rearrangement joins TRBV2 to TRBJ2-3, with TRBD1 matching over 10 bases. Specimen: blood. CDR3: CASSADRGLGDTQYF. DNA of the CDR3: TGTGCCAGCAGCGCGGACAGGGGGTTAGGAGATACGCAGTATTTT.